This TCR beta chain comes out of a study of cytomegalovirus exposure and HLA in healthy donors. Study findings and constraints: A cluster of highly shared sequence variants was likely a sequencing artifact.

This clone was seen only once. Its antigen is still unknown. With 0 bases clipped from V and 7 bases from J, the junction kept 9 bases outside the gene matches. Germline values: CDR1 MGHRA, CDR2 YSYEKL. The CDR3 loop spans 16 amino acids. The PCR made use of 60 Vbeta and 13 Jbeta primers. Produced via immunoSEQ multiplex PCR; TCRdb's table is partial and in-frame only. The sample consists of fewer than 100,000 clones, approximately 76% of them appearing once. The gene calls are TRBV4-1 and TRBJ2-1; 7 bases are shared with TRBD2. The clonotype originates from a man between 40 and 49 years old in good health and CMV-seropositive. Sequenced input: PBMCs. CDR3 sequence (DNA): TGCGCCAGCAGCCAAGATCTCCGGGGAGGGTGGAATGAGCAGTTCTTC. It yields the protein CASSQDLRGGWNEQFF.